The present TCR beta chain was sequenced within a study of early T cells in non-severe SARS-CoV-2 infection. About the research overall: The chains were unpaired, and the sequenced material was bulk RNA from unsorted whole blood.

This clonotype showed up many times. The target antigen is unknown. cDNA molecules, individually, were tagged with unique molecular identifiers. TCRdb re-derived calls from the 5' RACE reads in MiXCR, one entry per CDR3 protein. The table records tens of thousands of distinct CDR3 sequences, roughly 13% of them present only once. CDR1 SQVTM and CDR2 ANQGSEA come from the germline V gene. There are 10 residues in the CDR3. The V end lost 8 bases, the J end lost 5 bases, and 7 bases lay between the germline ends. Findings and limits, study-wide: VDJdb matching skewed toward anti-spike CD8 responses, missing private and CD4 specificities.

The sample consisted of whole blood. The receptor was isolated from an adult who was a healthcare worker with PCR-confirmed SARS-CoV-2 infection or an uninfected control (not recorded which). The chain combines TRBV29-1 with TRBJ1-5; D not resolved. The CDR3 here is CSQNHQPQHF. The CDR3 DNA reads TGCAGCCAGAACCATCAGCCCCAGCATTTT.